One and the same sample provided the 2 T cell receptor beta chains below, sequenced in a study of cytomegalovirus exposure and HLA in healthy donors. Amplification used 60 Vbeta primers and 13 Jbeta primers. The repertoire was sequenced with immunoSEQ multiplex PCR; TCRdb's copy has only in-frame clones and lacks some. Counted here are 130,000 or so clones, about 9.2% occurring once; the ten biggest clones make up around 7%. Sequencing was done on a sample of PBMCs. The receptors originated from a woman aged 35 to 49 in good health and CMV-seropositive.

The table lists this clone with a few counts. This chain links TRBV5-1 with TRBJ1-1; the D is unclear. The germline V and J ends were trimmed by 0 bases and 1 base, with 4 bases remaining between them. In germline, CDR1 is SGHRS, CDR2 YFSETQ. This CDR3 contains 13 residues. CDR3 loop: CASSLGRNTEAFF. The CDR3 region has the DNA TGCGCCAGCAGCTTGGGGAGGAACACTGAAGCTTTCTTT.

This clone was counted a few times. The chain recombines TRBV7-8 with TRBJ1-2; D is unresolved. V was shortened by 2 bases and J by 0 bases, with 7 bases between the two germline ends. The CDR3 has 14 residues. Germline CDR1 is SGHVS and CDR2 is FQNEAQ. CDR3 in DNA: TGTGCCAGCAGCTTACTTCCGGCTAACTATGGCTACACCTTC. The encoded protein is CASSLLPANYGYTF.